The rows below give T cell receptor beta chains drawn from one sample of a study of beta chain features in type 1 diabetes. Assay used: immunoSEQ multiplex PCR; TCRdb lists only in-frame clones, some missing. The top ten hold roughly 1% of the sample, which has 250,000 to 300,000 clones, 7% to 9% seen once. The sequenced sample consisted of central memory CD4+ T cells from blood. These receptors all stem from a woman between 18 and 30 years old in good health. The CDR3 runs from the conserved cysteine through the conserved F or W. Fields, in order: J gene, V gene, CDR3 protein.

J gene: TRBJ2-3
V gene: TRBV7-8
CDR3 protein: CASSLLMRGRTDTQYF

J gene: TRBJ1-2
V gene: TRBV2
CDR3 protein: CASRQDHYGYTF

J gene: TRBJ2-2
V gene: TRBV7-6
CDR3 protein: CASRRTGGYLNTGELFF

J gene: TRBJ2-1
V gene: TRBV10-3
CDR3 protein: CAVGLAGGTWEQFF

J gene: TRBJ1-4
V gene: TRBV5-6
CDR3 protein: CASRFTLATNEKLFF

J gene: TRBJ2-3
V gene: TRBV29-1
CDR3 protein: CSVAGGNTDTQYF

J gene: TRBJ1-2
V gene: TRBV30
CDR3 protein: CAWSRQGGYGYTF

J gene: TRBJ2-1
V gene: TRBV5-1
CDR3 protein: CASRSTSGGVFNEQFF

J gene: TRBJ2-4
V gene: TRBV7-9
CDR3 protein: CASSRPPADLLAKNIQYF

J gene: TRBJ2-3
V gene: TRBV2
CDR3 protein: CASRPTGLADYTDTQYF

J gene: TRBJ2-1
V gene: TRBV19
CDR3 protein: CASRAGGTGDNNEQFF

J gene: TRBJ2-5
V gene: TRBV5-6
CDR3 protein: CASSLGSWETQYF

J gene: TRBJ2-6
V gene: TRBV5-1
CDR3 protein: CACMLRTGSSGANVLTF

J gene: TRBJ1-2
V gene: TRBV5-1
CDR3 protein: CASSPSASAPYGYTF

J gene: TRBJ1-1
V gene: TRBV19
CDR3 protein: CASRPPGDRSRAFF

J gene: TRBJ1-5
V gene: TRBV2
CDR3 protein: CASSSLSSDQPQHF

J gene: TRBJ2-1
V gene: TRBV11-3
CDR3 protein: CASSQEGASLYNEQFF

J gene: TRBJ1-1
V gene: TRBV19
CDR3 protein: CASSYSEDTEAFF

J gene: TRBJ2-2
V gene: TRBV2
CDR3 protein: CASQGQTLNTGELFF

J gene: TRBJ1-3
V gene: TRBV7-3
CDR3 protein: CASSQGTQGNTIYF

J gene: TRBJ2-7
V gene: TRBV20-1
CDR3 protein: CSAGTYEQYF

J gene: TRBJ1-1
V gene: TRBV7-6
CDR3 protein: CASSLEGRGEAFF

J gene: TRBJ1-2
V gene: TRBV2
CDR3 protein: CASSGETGAIYGYTF

J gene: TRBJ2-5
V gene: TRBV6-6
CDR3 protein: CASTAGQQETQYF

J gene: TRBJ1-6
V gene: TRBV11-3
CDR3 protein: CASSLARSPLHF

J gene: TRBJ2-3
V gene: TRBV10-3
CDR3 protein: CAISLSKGGIDTQYF

J gene: TRBJ2-4
V gene: TRBV7-2
CDR3 protein: CASSRKQGAKNIQYF

J gene: TRBJ1-1
V gene: TRBV11-1
CDR3 protein: CASSSDMMNTEAFF

J gene: TRBJ2-2
V gene: TRBV7-3
CDR3 protein: CASRPFSEGGELFF

J gene: TRBJ1-1
V gene: TRBV18
CDR3 protein: CASSPRPYVGQGLVNTEAFF

J gene: TRBJ2-7
V gene: TRBV30
CDR3 protein: CAWARTASSTYEQYF

J gene: TRBJ1-1
V gene: TRBV7-2
CDR3 protein: CASSNYRDTEAFF

J gene: TRBJ2-5
V gene: TRBV4-1
CDR3 protein: CASSQVNGAGRETQYF

J gene: TRBJ2-3
V gene: TRBV7-2
CDR3 protein: CASSYQATDTQYF

J gene: TRBJ1-2
V gene: TRBV5-1
CDR3 protein: CASSPRQDHGYTF

J gene: TRBJ2-5
V gene: TRBV7-8
CDR3 protein: CASSLGTMETQYF

J gene: TRBJ2-2
V gene: TRBV5-4
CDR3 protein: CASSHKRTGNTGELFF

J gene: TRBJ2-5
V gene: TRBV6-6
CDR3 protein: CASSPGGVKTQYF

J gene: TRBJ2-5
V gene: TRBV5-6
CDR3 protein: CASSPGHRETQYF

J gene: TRBJ2-3
V gene: TRBV5-4
CDR3 protein: CASSLDREDTQYF

J gene: TRBJ1-4
V gene: TRBV27
CDR3 protein: CASSSQGSGEKLFF

J gene: TRBJ1-1
V gene: TRBV5-4
CDR3 protein: CASSLDPGRGAFF

J gene: TRBJ2-3
V gene: TRBV4-1
CDR3 protein: CATKPGGGAYPDTQYF

J gene: TRBJ1-2
V gene: TRBV5-4
CDR3 protein: CASSNDGRESRLNGLF

J gene: TRBJ2-1
V gene: TRBV30
CDR3 protein: CAWSIRSSYNEQFF

J gene: TRBJ1-2
V gene: TRBV30
CDR3 protein: CAWGYPDRSKRGYTF

J gene: TRBJ2-3
V gene: TRBV6-5
CDR3 protein: CATKEEDYRDTQYF

J gene: TRBJ1-1
V gene: TRBV9
CDR3 protein: CASSVEPGMNTEAFF

J gene: TRBJ1-5
V gene: TRBV7-9
CDR3 protein: CASSWGDTVNQPQHF

J gene: TRBJ2-5
V gene: TRBV4-2
CDR3 protein: CASSWGTAEETQYF

J gene: TRBJ2-5
V gene: TRBV27
CDR3 protein: CASSLMGGETQYF

J gene: TRBJ1-2
V gene: TRBV19
CDR3 protein: CASRAQGTDYGYTF

J gene: TRBJ1-1
V gene: TRBV6-5
CDR3 protein: CASRPNKNTEAFF

J gene: TRBJ2-3
V gene: TRBV5-1
CDR3 protein: CASSLKEGGYTDTQYF

J gene: TRBJ1-1
V gene: TRBV7-9
CDR3 protein: CASGTRNTEAFF